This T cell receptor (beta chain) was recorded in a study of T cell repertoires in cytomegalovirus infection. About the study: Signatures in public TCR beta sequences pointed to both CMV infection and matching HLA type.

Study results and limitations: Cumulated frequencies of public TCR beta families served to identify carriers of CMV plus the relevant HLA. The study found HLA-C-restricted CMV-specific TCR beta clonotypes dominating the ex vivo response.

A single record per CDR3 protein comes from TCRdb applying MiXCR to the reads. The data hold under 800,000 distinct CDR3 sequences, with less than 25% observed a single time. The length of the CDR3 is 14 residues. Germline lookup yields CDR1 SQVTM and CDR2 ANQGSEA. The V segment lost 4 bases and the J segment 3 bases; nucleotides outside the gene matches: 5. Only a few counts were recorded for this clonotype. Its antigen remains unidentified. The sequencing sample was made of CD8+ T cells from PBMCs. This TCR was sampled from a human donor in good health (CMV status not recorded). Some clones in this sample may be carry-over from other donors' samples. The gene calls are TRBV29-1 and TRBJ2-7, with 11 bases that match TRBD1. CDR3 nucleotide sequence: TGCAGCGTTGCGACCGGGACAGGGGGCTACGAGCAGTACTTC. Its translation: CSVATGTGGYEQYF.